Reported below is one T cell receptor (beta chain). What it binds is unknown. This sample is drawn from a study of blood T cells in healthy people across ages. General study points: Roughly linear age-related decline in beta diversity appeared, significant by age 40. Diversity figures based on one million T cells were deemed too low.

V was clipped by 4 bases and J by 4 bases, with 8 bases between them. The CDR3 totals 14 residues. Per germline, CDR1 LNHDA and CDR2 SQIVND (reference sequence). A second PCR of about 6 to 12 cycles used a sample-barcoded 5' primer and a J-beta primer mix. One entry per CDR3 protein, called by TCRdb with MiXCR from the 5' RACE reads. The data contain some 1.4 million distinct CDR3 sequences, roughly 40% of them singletons. The sample comprised blood. The chain couples TRBV19 to TRBJ1-6; D possibly corresponds to TRBD1 (6 bases). The sequence was obtained from a woman aged 18-30 years in good health. The CDR3 spells CASSTQGYNSPLHF. CDR3 nucleotide sequence: TGTGCCAGTAGTACCCAGGGGTATAATTCACCCCTCCACTTT.